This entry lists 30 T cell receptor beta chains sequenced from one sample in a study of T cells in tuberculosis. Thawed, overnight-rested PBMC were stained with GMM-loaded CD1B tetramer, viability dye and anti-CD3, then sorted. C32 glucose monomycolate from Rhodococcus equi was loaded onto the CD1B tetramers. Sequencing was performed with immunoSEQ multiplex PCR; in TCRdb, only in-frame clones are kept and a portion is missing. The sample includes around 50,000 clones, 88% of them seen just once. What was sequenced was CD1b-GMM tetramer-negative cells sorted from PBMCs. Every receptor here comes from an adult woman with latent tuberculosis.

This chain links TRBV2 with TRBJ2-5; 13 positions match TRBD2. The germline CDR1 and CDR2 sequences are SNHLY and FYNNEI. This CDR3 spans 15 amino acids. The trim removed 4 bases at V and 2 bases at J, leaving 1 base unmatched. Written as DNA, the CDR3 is TGTGCCAGCAGTGGACTAGCGGGAGGTCAAGAGACCCAGTACTTC. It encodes CASSGLAGGQETQYF.

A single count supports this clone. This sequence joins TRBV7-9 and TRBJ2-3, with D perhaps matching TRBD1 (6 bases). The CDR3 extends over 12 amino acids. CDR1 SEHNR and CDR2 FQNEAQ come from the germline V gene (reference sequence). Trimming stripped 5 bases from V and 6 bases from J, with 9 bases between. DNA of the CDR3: TGTGCCAGCAGCCCTCAGGGGGATACGCAGTATTTT. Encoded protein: CASSPQGDTQYF.

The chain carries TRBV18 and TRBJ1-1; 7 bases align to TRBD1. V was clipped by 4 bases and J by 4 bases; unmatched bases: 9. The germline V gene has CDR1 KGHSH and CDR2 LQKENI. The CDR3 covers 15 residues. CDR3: CASSLTGVEGTEAFF. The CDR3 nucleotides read TGTGCCAGCTCACTAACAGGGGTCGAGGGCACTGAAGCTTTCTTT. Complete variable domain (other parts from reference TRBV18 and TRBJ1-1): NAGVMQNPRHLVRRRGQEARLRCSPMKGHSHVYWYRQLPEEGLKFMVYLQKENIIDESGMPKERFSAEFPKEGPSILRIQQVVRGDSAAYFCASSLTGVEGTEAFFGQGTRLTVV.

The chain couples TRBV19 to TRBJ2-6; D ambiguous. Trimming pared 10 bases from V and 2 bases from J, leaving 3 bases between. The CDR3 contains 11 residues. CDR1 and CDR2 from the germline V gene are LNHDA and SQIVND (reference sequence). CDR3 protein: CATTGANVLTF. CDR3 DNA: TGTGCCACTACTGGGGCCAACGTCCTGACTTTC.

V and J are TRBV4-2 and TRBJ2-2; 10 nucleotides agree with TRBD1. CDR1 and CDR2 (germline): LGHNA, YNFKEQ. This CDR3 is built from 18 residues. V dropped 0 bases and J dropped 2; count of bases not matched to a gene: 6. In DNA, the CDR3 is TGTGCCAGCAGCCAAGAGACGGACAGGGGGACCAACACCGGGGAGCTGTTTTTT. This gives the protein CASSQETDRGTNTGELFF.

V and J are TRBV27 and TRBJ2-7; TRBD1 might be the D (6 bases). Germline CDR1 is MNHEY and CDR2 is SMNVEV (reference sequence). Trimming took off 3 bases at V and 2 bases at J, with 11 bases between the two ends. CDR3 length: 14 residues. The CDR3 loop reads CASSLARGTYEQYF. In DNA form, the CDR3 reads TGTGCCAGCAGTTTGGCCAGGGGAACCTACGAGCAGTACTTC.

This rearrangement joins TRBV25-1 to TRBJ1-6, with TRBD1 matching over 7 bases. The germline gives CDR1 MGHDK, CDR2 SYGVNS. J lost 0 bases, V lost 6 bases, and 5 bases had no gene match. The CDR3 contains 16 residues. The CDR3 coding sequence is TGTGCCAGCAGCGAGACAGGGATCTCCTATAATTCACCCCTCCACTTT. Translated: CASSETGISYNSPLHF.

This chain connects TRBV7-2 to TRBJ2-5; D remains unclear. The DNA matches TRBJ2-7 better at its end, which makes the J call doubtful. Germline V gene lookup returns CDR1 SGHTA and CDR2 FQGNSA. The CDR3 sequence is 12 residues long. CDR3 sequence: CASSLGYYEQYF. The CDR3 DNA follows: TGTGCCAGCAGCTTAGGCTACTACGAGCAGTACTTC.

The CDR3 is CASTGWAGESYNEQFF. CDR3 bases: TGTGCCAGCACCGGATGGGCGGGAGAATCCTACAATGAGCAGTTCTTC. The chain has TRBV2 and TRBJ2-1; 7 nucleotides line up with TRBD2. The trim removed 7 bases at V and 1 base at J, leaving 10 bases unmatched. This CDR3 has 16 amino acids. CDR1 and CDR2 from the germline V gene are SNHLY and FYNNEI.

CDR3 protein: CASSIGTGSTDTQYF. CDR3 nucleotide sequence: TGTGCCAGTAGTATAGGGACAGGGAGCACAGATACGCAGTATTTT. V and J are TRBV19 and TRBJ2-3; TRBD1 matches 8 bases. CDR3 size: 15 residues. V was clipped by 1 base and J by 0 bases; unmatched bases: 0. The germline V gene has CDR1 LNHDA and CDR2 SQIVND (reference sequence). Variable domain in full (rest from reference TRBV19 and TRBJ2-3): DGGITQSPKYLFRKEGQNVTLSCEQNLNHDAMYWYRQDPGQGLRLIYYSQIVNDFQKGDIAEGYSVSREKKESFPLTVTSAQKNPTAFYLCASSIGTGSTDTQYFGPGTRLTVL.

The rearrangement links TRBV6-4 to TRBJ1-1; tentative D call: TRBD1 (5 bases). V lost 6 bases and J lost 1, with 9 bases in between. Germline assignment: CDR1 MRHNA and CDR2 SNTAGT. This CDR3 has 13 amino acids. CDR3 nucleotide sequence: TGTGCCAGCAGCCAAACAGGGAACACTGAAGCTTTCTTT. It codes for CASSQTGNTEAFF.

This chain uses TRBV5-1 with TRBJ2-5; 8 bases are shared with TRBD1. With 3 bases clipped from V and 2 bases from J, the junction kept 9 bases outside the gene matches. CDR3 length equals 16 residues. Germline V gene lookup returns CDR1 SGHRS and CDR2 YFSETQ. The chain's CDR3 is CASSYVTGGGQETQYF. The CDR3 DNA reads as TGCGCCAGCAGCTACGTTACAGGGGGAGGTCAAGAGACCCAGTACTTC.

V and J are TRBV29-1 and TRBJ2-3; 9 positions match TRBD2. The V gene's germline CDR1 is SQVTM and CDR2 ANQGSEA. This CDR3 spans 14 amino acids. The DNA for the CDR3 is TGCAGTTCCTGGGGAGCGGGGGGTATTAATACGCAGTATTTT. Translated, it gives CSSWGAGGINTQYF.

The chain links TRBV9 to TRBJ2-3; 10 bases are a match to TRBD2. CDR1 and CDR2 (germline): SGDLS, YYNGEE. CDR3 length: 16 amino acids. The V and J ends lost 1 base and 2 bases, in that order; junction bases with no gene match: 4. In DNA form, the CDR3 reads TGTGCCAGCAGCGTAAGAGCGGGGGGGGCCACAGATACGCAGTATTTT. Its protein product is CASSVRAGGATDTQYF.

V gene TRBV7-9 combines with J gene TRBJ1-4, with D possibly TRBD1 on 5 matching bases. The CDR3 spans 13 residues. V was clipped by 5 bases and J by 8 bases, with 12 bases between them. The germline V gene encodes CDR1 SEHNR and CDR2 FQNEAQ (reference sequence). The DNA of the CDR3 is TGTGCCAGCAGCATCCAGGGTGGAGAAAAACTGTTTTTT. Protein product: CASSIQGGEKLFF.

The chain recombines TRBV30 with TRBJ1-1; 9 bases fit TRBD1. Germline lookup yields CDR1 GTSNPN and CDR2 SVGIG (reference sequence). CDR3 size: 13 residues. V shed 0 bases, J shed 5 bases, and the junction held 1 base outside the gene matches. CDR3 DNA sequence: TGTGCCTGGAGTGTAGGGACAGGGACTGAAGCTTTCTTT. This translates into CAWSVGTGTEAFF.

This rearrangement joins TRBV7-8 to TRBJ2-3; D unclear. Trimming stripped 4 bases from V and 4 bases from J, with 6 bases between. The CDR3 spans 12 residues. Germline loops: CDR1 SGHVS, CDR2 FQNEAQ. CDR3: CASSSLPDTQYF. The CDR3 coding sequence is TGTGCCAGCAGCTCCCTTCCAGATACGCAGTATTTT. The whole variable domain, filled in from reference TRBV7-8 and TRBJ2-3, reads GAGVSQSPRYKVAKRGQDVALRCDPISGHVSLFWYQQALGQGPEFLTYFQNEAQLDKSGLPSDRFFAERPEGSVSTLKIQRTQQEDSAVYLCASSSLPDTQYFGPGTRLTVL.

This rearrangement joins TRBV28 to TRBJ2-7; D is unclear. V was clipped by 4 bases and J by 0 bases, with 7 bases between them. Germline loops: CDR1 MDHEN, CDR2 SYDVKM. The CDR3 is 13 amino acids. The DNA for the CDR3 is TGTGCCAGCAGTTACGGAGTCTCCTACGAGCAGTACTTC. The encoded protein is CASSYGVSYEQYF.

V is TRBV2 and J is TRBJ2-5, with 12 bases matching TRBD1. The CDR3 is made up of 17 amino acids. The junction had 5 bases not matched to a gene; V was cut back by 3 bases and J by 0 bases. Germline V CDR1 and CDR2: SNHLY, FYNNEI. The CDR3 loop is CASSDWGQGAHQETQYF. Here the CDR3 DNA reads TGTGCCAGCAGTGATTGGGGACAGGGGGCTCACCAAGAGACCCAGTACTTC.

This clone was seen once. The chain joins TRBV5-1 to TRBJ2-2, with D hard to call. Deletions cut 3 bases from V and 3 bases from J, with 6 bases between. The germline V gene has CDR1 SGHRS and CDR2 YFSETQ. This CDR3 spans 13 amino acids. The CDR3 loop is CASSSGYTGELFF. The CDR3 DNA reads TGCGCCAGCAGCTCGGGTTACACCGGGGAGCTGTTTTTT.

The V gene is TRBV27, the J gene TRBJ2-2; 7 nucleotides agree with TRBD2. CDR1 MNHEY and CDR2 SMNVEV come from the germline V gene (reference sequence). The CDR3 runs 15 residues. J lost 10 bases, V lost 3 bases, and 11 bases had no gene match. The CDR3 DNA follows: TGTGCCAGCAGTTTGGGAGGGAGCCCACGAACGGAGCTGTTTTTT. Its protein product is CASSLGGSPRTELFF.

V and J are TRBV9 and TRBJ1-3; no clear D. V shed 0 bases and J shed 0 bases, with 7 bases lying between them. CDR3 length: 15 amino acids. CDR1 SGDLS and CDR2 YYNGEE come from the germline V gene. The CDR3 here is CASSVGFHSGNTIYF. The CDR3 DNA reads TGTGCCAGCAGCGTAGGTTTTCACTCTGGAAACACCATATATTTT.

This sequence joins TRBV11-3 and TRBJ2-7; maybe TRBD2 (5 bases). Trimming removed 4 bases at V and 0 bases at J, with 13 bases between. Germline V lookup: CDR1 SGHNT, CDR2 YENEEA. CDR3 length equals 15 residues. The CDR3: CASSSAGILSYEQYF. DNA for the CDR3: TGTGCCAGCAGCTCCGCCGGGATTCTCTCCTACGAGCAGTACTTC.

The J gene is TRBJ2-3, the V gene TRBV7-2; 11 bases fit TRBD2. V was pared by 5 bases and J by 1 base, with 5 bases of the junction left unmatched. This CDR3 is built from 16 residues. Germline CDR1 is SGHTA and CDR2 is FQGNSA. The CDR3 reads CASSIGGLAGTDTQYF. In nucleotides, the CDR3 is TGTGCCAGCAGCATAGGGGGACTAGCGGGCACAGATACGCAGTATTTT.

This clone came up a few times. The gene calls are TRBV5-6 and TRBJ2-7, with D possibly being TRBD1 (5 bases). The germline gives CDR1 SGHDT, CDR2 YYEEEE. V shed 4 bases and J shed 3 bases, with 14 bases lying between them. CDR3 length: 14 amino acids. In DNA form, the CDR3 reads TGTGCCAGCAGCAGACAGCTCGGCTACTACGAGCAGTACTTC. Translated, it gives CASSRQLGYYEQYF.

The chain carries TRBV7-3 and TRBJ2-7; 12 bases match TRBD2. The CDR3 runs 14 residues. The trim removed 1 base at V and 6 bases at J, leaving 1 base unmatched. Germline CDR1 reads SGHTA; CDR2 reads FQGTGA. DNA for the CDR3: TGTGCCAGCAGCTTAAAACTAGCGGGAGGCGAGCAGTACTTC. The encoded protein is CASSLKLAGGEQYF.

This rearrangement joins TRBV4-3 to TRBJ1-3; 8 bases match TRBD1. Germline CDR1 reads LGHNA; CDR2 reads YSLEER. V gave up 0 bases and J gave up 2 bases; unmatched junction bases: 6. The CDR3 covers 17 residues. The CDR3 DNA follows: TGCGCCAGCAGCCAAGATCCACAGGGGGGAGCTGGAAACACCATATATTTT. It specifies CASSQDPQGGAGNTIYF.

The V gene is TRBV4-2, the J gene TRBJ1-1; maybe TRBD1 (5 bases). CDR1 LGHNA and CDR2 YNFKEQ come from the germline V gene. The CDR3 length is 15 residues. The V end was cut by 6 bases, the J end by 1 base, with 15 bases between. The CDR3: CASSQPGHPNTEAFF. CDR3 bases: TGTGCCAGCAGTCAACCTGGACACCCGAACACTGAAGCTTTCTTT.

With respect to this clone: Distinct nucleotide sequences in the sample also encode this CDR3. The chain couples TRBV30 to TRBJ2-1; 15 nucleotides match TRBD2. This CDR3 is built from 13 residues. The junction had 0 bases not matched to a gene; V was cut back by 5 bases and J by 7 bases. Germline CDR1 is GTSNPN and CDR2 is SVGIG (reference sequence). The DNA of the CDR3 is TGTGCCTGGGGGACTAGCGGGAGGAATGAGCAGTTCTTC. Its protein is CAWGTSGRNEQFF. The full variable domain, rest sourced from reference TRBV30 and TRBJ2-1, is SQTIHQWPATLVQPVGSPLSLECTVEGTSNPNLYWYRQAAGRGLQLLFYSVGIGQISSEVPQNLSASRPQDRQFILSSKKLLLSDSGFYLCAWGTSGRNEQFFGPGTRLTVL.

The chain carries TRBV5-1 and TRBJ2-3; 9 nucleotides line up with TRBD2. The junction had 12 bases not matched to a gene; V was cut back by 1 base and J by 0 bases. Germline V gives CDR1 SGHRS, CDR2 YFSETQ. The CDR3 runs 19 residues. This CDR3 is CASSLLLAGTYPSTDTQYF. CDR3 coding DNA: TGCGCCAGCAGCTTGTTACTAGCGGGCACCTACCCTAGCACAGATACGCAGTATTTT.